These 11 T cell receptor beta chains came from one sample sequenced in a study of shared clonotypes between healthy human individuals (dated by TCRdb to 2020 to 2021). Library construction relied on the immunoSEQ multiplex PCR assay. Held by TCRdb, this immuneACCESS table contains in-frame sequences only and omits some clones. Under half of the omission traces to an unresolved V gene where checked; the cause of the rest is unknown. The sample records around 2.5 million clones, roughly 93% of which are singletons. Of the sample, 0.36% falls within the top ten clones. Material: naive CD4+ T cells from PBMCs. The sample's cell subset or site, from its label and the paper: CD45RA+ positively selected. All receptors come from a man aged 18 to 30 in good health. Some clones in this sample may be carry-over from other donors' samples.

The V call is TRBV4-1, the J call TRBJ2-7, with 14 bases matching TRBD2. Germline V gene sequence: CDR1 MGHRA, CDR2 YSYEKL. The CDR3 is 15 residues long. The trim removed 2 bases at V and 6 bases at J, leaving 3 bases unmatched. This chain's CDR3 is CASSQTGLAGVEQYF. In DNA, the CDR3 is TGCGCCAGCAGCCAAACGGGACTAGCGGGAGTCGAGCAGTACTTC.

J is TRBJ2-7 and V is TRBV6-1; 7 bases line up with TRBD2. This CDR3 spans 14 amino acids. Germline V lookup: CDR1 MNHNS, CDR2 SASEGT. J was trimmed by 2 bases and V by 7 bases; bases with no gene match: 8. CDR3 loop: CASNRHRGAYEQYF. CDR3 nucleotide sequence: TGTGCCAGCAATCGACACCGGGGGGCCTACGAGCAGTACTTC.

This clone has just one count. The sample has other DNA sequences that encode this CDR3 too. V and J are TRBV7-9 and TRBJ2-1; 9 nucleotides line up with TRBD2. Germline lookup yields CDR1 SEHNR and CDR2 FQNEAQ (reference sequence). The CDR3 has 15 amino acids. The V gene end was trimmed by 4 bases and the J gene end by 1 base; junction bases not matched to a gene: 2. CDR3 sequence: CASSYLAGSYNEQFF. The CDR3 DNA sequence: TGTGCCAGCAGCTACCTAGCGGGATCCTACAATGAGCAGTTCTTC.

This chain links TRBV7-8 with TRBJ2-1; D is unresolved. V lost 1 base to trimming and J lost 6 bases, with 13 bases between them. This CDR3 has 15 amino acids. CDR1 and CDR2 (germline): SGHVS, FQNEAQ. The DNA of the CDR3 is TGTGCCAGCAGCTTAGTTCGGACGCCGGGCAATGAGCAGTTCTTC. It encodes CASSLVRTPGNEQFF.

The chain couples TRBV5-1 to TRBJ2-1; no firm D call. V was shortened by 0 bases and J by 2 bases, with 6 bases between the two germline ends. Germline V gene data show CDR1 as SGHRS and CDR2 as YFSETQ. The CDR3 is 14 amino acids. In nucleotides, the CDR3 is TGCGCCAGCAGCTTGGGGGTGACCTACAATGAGCAGTTCTTC. Protein: CASSLGVTYNEQFF.

Worth noting for this clone: This sequence may be a read error, since a much larger clone differs from it by one base. In the same sample, other DNA sequences code for this CDR3. The V and J genes are TRBV28 and TRBJ2-5, with unresolved D. Trimming removed 3 bases from V and 2 bases from J, with 7 bases in between. The CDR3 covers 13 residues. The germline V gene has CDR1 MDHEN and CDR2 SYDVKM. For the CDR3, the DNA is TGTGCCAGCAGTTTGCGGCGTCAAGAGACCCAGTACTTC. Its translation is CASSLRRQETQYF.

CDR3 DNA: TGTGCCAGCACCGAGACAGGGAAACAGTTCTTC. Amino acid sequence: CASTETGKQFF. This chain connects TRBV6-1 to TRBJ2-1; 7 positions match TRBD1. V lost 7 bases, J lost 13 bases, and 7 bases stayed unmatched. From germline, CDR1 is MNHNS and CDR2 SASEGT. CDR3 size: 11 residues.

This clone was found once. The genes are TRBV5-1 and TRBJ2-7; D assignment may be TRBD1 or TRBD2 (5 bases each). Germline V gives CDR1 SGHRS, CDR2 YFSETQ. Trimming took off 0 bases at V and 3 bases at J, with 13 bases between the two ends. The CDR3 is 15 residues long. CDR3 bases: TGCGCCAGCAGCTTGGCCACGGGGCACTACTACGAGCAGTACTTC. Its translation is CASSLATGHYYEQYF.

This clone was seen a single time. The chain has TRBV9 and TRBJ2-3; D could derive from TRBD1 or TRBD2 (5 bases each). Trimming took 3 bases from V and 1 from J, leaving 15 bases between them. Looked up from germline, CDR1 is SGDLS and CDR2 is YYNGEE. The CDR3 covers 16 residues. CDR3 residues: CASSADVGRGTDTQYF. As DNA, the CDR3 is TGTGCCAGCAGCGCGGACGTGGGACGTGGCACAGATACGCAGTATTTT.

V usage is TRBV16 and J usage is TRBJ1-2; no reliable D call. V was cut by 1 base and J by 8 bases, with 17 bases left in between. The germline CDR1 and CDR2 sequences are KGHSY and FQNENV. The length of the CDR3 is 15 residues. The CDR3 region is CASSQFGTTKGGYTF. The CDR3 DNA is TGTGCCAGCAGCCAATTTGGAACCACTAAGGGCGGCTACACCTTC.

Remarks on this clone: Different DNA sequences within this sample yield the same CDR3. The rearrangement joins TRBV5-1 to TRBJ1-1; the D gene is possibly TRBD1 (6 bases). The CDR3 totals 12 residues. V was shortened by 4 bases and J by 5 bases, with 9 bases between the two germline ends. CDR1 and CDR2 (germline): SGHRS, YFSETQ. The CDR3 bases are TGCGCCAGCAGCGAGGGGGGTACTGAAGCTTTCTTT. This sequence encodes CASSEGGTEAFF.